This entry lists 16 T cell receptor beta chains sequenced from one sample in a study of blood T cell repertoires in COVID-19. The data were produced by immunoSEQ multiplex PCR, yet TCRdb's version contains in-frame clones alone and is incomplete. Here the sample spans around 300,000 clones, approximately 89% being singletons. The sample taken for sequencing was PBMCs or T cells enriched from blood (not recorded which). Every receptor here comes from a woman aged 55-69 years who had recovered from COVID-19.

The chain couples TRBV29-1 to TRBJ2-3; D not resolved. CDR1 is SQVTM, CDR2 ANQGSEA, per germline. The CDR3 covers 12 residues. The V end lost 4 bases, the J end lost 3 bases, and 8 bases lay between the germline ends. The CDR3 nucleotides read TGCAGCGTTGTTGGCTTGACAGATACGCAGTATTTT. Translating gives CSVVGLTDTQYF.

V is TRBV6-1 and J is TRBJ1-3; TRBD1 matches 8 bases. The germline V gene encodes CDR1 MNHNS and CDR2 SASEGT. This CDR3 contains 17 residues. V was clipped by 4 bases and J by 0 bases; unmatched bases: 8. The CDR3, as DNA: TGTGCCAGCAGTGCCGGACCCGGGACAGGCTCTGGAAACACCATATATTTT. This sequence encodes CASSAGPGTGSGNTIYF.

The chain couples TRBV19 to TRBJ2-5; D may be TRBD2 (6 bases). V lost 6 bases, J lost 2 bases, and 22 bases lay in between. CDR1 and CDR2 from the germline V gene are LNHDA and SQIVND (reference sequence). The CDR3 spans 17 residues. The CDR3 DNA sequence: TGTGCCAGTAGGCGGTGGGGGAGGAGAACGATACAAGAGACCCAGTACTTC. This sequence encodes CASRRWGRRTIQETQYF.

CDR3 residues: CASRTSGGLRNEQFF. As DNA, the CDR3 is TGTGCCAGCCGGACTAGCGGGGGATTAAGGAATGAGCAGTTCTTC. The gene calls are TRBV27 and TRBJ2-1, with 13 bases that match TRBD2. Trimming at V came to 8 bases and at J to 7 bases, leaving 8 bases not matched to a gene. CDR3 length: 15 amino acids. Per the germline V gene, CDR1 is MNHEY and CDR2 is SMNVEV (reference sequence).

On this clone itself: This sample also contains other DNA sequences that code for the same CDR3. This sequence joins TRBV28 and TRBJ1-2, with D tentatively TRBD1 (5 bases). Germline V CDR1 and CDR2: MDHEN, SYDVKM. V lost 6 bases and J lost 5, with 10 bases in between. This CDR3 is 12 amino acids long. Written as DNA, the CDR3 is TGTGCCAGCAGCCAGGGTGGGTATGGCTACACCTTC. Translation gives CASSQGGYGYTF.

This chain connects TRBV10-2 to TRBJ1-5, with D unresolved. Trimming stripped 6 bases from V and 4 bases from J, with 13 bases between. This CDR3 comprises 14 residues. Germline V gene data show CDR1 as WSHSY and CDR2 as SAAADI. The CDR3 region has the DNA TGCGCCAGCAGCGATCGGGTGGAGAATCAGCCCCAGCATTTT. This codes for CASSDRVENQPQHF.

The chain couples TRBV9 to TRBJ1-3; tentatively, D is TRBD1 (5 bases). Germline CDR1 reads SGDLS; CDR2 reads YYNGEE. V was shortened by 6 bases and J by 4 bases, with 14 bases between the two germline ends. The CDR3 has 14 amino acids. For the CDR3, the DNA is TGTGCCAGCAAATCCAGGGAGGCCGGAAACACCATATATTTT. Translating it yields CASKSREAGNTIYF.

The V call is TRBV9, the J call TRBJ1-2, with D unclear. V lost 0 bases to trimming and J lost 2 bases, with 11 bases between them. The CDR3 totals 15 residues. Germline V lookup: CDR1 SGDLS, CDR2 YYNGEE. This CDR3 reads CASSVGGVLNYGYTF. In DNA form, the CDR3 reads TGTGCCAGCAGCGTAGGAGGAGTTCTAAACTATGGCTACACCTTC.

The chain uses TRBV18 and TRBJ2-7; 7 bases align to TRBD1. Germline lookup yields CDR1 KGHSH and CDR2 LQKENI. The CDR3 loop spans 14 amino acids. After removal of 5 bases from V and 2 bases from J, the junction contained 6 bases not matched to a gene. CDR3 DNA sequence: TGTGCCAGCTCAAACCGGGACAGCACCTACGAGCAGTACTTC. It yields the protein CASSNRDSTYEQYF.

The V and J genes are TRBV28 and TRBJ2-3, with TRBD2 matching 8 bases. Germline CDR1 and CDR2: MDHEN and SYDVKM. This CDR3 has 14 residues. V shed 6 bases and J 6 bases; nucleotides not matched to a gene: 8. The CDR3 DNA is TGTGCCAGCAGCCTGGGCGGGAGGAGGGATACGCAGTATTTT. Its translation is CASSLGGRRDTQYF.

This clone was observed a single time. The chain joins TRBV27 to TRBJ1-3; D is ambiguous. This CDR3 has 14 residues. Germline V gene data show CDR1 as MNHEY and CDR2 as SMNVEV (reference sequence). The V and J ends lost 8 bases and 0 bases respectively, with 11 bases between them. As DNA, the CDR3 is TGTGCCAGCTCACAATGGGCCTCTGGAAACACCATATATTTT. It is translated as CASSQWASGNTIYF.

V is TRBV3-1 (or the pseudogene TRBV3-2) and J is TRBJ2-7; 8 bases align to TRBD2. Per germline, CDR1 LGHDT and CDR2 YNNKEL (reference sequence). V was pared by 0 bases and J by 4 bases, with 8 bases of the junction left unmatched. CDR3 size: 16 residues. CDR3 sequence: CASSQDQGSGTYEQYF. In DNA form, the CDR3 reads TGTGCCAGCAGCCAAGATCAAGGTAGCGGGACATACGAGCAGTACTTC.

The CDR3 here is CASRGRGLAGASEQFF. The CDR3 DNA reads as TGTGCCAGCAGGGGGCGTGGACTAGCGGGAGCTAGTGAGCAGTTCTTC. V usage is TRBV25-1 and J usage is TRBJ2-1, with 13 bases identical to TRBD2. J gave up 9 bases and V 6 bases, and 11 bases lay outside the gene matches. Germline CDR1 and CDR2: MGHDK and SYGVNS. The CDR3 is made up of 16 amino acids.

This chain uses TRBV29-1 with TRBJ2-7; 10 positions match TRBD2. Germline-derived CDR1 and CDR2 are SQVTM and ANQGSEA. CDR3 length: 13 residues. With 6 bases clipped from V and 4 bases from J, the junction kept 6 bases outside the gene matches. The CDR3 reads CSVFLAGVYEQYF. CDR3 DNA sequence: TGCAGCGTCTTCCTAGCGGGAGTGTACGAGCAGTACTTC.

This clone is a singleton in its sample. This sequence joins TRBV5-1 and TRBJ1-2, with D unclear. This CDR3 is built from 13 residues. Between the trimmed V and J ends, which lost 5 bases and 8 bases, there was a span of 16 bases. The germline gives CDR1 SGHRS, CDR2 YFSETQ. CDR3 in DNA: TGCGCCAGCAGAGGAGGGTATGATCGCGGCTACACCTTC. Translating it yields CASRGGYDRGYTF.

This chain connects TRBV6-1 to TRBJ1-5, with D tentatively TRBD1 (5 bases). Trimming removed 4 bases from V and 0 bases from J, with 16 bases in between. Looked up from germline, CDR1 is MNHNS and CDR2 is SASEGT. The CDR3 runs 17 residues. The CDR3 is CASSGTSIPYSNQPQHF. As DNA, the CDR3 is TGTGCCAGCAGTGGGACATCAATCCCCTATAGCAATCAGCCCCAGCATTTT.